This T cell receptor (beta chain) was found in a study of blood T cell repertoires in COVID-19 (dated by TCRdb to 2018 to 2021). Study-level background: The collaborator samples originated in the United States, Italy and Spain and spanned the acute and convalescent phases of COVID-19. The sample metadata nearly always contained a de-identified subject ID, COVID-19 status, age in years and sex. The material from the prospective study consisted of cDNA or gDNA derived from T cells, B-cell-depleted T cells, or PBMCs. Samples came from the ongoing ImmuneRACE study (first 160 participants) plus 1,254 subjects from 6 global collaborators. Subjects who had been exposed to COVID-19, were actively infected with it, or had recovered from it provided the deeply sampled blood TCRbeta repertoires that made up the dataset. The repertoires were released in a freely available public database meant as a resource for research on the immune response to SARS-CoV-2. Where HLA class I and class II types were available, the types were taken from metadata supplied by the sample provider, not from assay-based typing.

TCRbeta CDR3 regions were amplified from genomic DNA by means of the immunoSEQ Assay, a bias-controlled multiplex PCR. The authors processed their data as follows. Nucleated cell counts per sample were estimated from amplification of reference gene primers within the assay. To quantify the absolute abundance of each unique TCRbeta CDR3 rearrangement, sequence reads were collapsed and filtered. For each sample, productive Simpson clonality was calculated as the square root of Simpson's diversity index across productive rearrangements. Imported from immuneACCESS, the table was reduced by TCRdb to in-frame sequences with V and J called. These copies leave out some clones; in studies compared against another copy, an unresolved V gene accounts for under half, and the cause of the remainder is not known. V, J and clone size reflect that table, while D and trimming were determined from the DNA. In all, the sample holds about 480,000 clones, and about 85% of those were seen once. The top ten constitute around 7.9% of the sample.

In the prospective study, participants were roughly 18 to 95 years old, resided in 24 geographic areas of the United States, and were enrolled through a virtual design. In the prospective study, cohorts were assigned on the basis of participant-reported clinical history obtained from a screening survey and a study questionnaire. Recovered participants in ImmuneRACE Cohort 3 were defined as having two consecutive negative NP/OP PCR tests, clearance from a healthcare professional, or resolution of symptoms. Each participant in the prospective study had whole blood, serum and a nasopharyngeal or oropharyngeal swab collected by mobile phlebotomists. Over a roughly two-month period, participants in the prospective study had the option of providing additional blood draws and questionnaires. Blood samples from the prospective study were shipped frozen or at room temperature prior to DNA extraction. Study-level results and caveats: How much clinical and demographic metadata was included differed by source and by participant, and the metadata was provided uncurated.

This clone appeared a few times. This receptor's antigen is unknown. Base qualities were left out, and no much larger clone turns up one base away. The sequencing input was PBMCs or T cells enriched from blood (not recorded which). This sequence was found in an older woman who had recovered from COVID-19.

The nucleotide sequence reads as follows: TGTGCCAGCACATTCACAGGGGGCTTGAGGTCACCCCTCCACTTT. The encoded protein is CASTFTGGLRSPLHF. Recombination joined TRBV6-5 with TRBJ1-6, with 9 bases in between that match TRBD1. From its cysteine to its phenylalanine, the CDR3 spans 15 amino acids. The entry retains the CDR3 DNA only, 45 bases that are in frame from base 1. The germline V and J ends show losses of 7 bases and 10 bases respectively, and no gene match explains 11 bases of the junction. Per the germline V gene, MNHEY is the CDR1 and SVGAGI is the CDR2.